The text below deals with one TCR beta chain. Looked up from germline, CDR1 is MGHRA and CDR2 is YSYEKL. The trim removed 1 base at V and 3 bases at J, leaving 17 bases unmatched. The CDR3 covers 19 residues. Construction of TCR beta libraries relied on iRepertoire HTBI primers and on Arm-PCR targeting CDR3 regions. Per the original methods: Throughout the samples, researchers identified 50 to 75 TRBV and about 15 TRBJ segments. A single record per CDR3 protein comes from TCRdb applying MiXCR to the multiplex PCR reads. The V and J calls, along with clone size, are taken from TCRdb and not from the paper's own processing. The sample holds over 350,000 distinct CDR3 sequences, approximately 15% seen once. Time point in this sample: newly diagnosed GD, antithyroid drugs for less than 3 months. PBMC RNA was the source of the TCR library. The data were taken from a study of regulatory T cells in long-lasting Graves disease. Across the study: For under 3 months, newly diagnosed Graves' patients had been taking antithyroid drugs.

A further study also used this sample, focusing on T cells in Graves' hyperthyroidism and ophthalmopathy. That investigation notes: These patients, aged 18 to 65, had recently diagnosed hyperthyroidism lasting under 2 months. Blood samples included most of the expanded thyroid clonotypes exceeding 0.001.

V and J are TRBV4-1 and TRBJ2-7; TRBD1 matches at 8 bases. The TCR was taken from a woman between 40 and 55 years old with Graves disease. This sample comprised peripheral blood mononuclear cells (PBMCs), obtained at new diagnosis, from a patient treated with antithyroid drugs. CDR3 coding DNA: TGCGCCAGCAGCCAAGGGACGTCAATTACGGACAGGGAGTTCTACGAGCAGTACTTC. This gives the protein CASSQGTSITDREFYEQYF.